This entry features one TCR beta chain sequence. In its sample, this clonotype was seen a few times. The target of this receptor is not known. Base qualities are not recorded, but no much larger clone differs from it by a single base. The roughly 37 donors, aged 6 to 90 years, were systemically healthy Caucasian individuals from Russia. Each donor gave 8 to 10 milliliters of peripheral blood, drawn into EDTA-treated Vacutainer tubes. Ficoll-Paque density-gradient centrifugation was used to isolate PBMCs, with at least 7 million per sample. Trizol reagent was used to extract total RNA from the PBMCs, yielding at least 6 micrograms per sample. For every donor, an aliquot of PBMCs went through flow cytometry to measure the percentages of naive CD45RAhigh/CD27high T cells. These data come from a study of blood T cells in healthy people across ages (dated by TCRdb to about 2015). As for the study more broadly: Template switching captured roughly one uniquely barcoded TCR beta cDNA molecule per two T cells in model experiments. To avoid experimental bias, donors of different ages were spread randomly across the sequencing lanes. For two donors (one aged 18 to 30 and one aged 80 or older), the study analyzed two additional independent replicas of 1 million unique cDNA reads from the same blood draw. To track age-related changes in TCR beta repertoire diversity, the study relied on deep sequencing normalized with unique cDNA molecular identifiers. The donors were split into four age groups: young (average about 15 years), middle-aged (about 40), aged (approximately 60) and long-lived (approximately 80).

Broad study findings and their caveats: Because profiling used bulk unsorted PBMCs, naive and antigen-experienced compartments could not be compared conclusively. Because donor CMV infection status was unknown, age-related changes in expanded clonotypes were potentially confounded. Estimates of total diversity based on one million sequenced T cells were regarded as lower bounds and as underestimates. As age increased, observed TCR beta diversity per million T cells dropped in a roughly linear way, and a significant reduction was already evident by age 40. The long-lived group showed more naive CD4+ T cells, fewer expanded clones and increased TCR diversity than the aged group, suggesting age selection. Observed TCR beta diversity correlated strongly with the percentage of naive T cells measured by flow cytometry.

V has 0 bases trimmed and J has 3 bases trimmed; junction bases matching no gene number 5. The CDR3 measures 15 amino acids from cysteine to phenylalanine. Kept here is only the CDR3 DNA, which spans 45 bases and is read in frame from base 1. The germline V gene specifies SGHRS as CDR1 and YFSETQ as CDR2. Receptor amplification or capture employed 5' RACE. Sequenced using an Illumina HiSeq 2500. A second about 7 to 12 cycle PCR used a sample-barcoded 5' primer and a J-beta primer mix. Each TCR beta cDNA molecule received a unique molecular identifier from a template-switch 5' adaptor carrying 12 random nucleotides. Each sample yielded at least 2.5 million CDR3-containing paired-end reads. All of the RNA was converted into first-strand cDNA using the Mint cDNA synthesis kit, with a TRBC-specific oligonucleotide serving as the primer. All cDNA was treated with uracil-DNA glycosylase and then went through a first 18-cycle PCR with the universal primers M1SS and BC2_uni_R. The paper's processing steps were these. For normalization, 1 million high-quality reads, each with a distinct molecular identifier, were randomly selected from each sample. Instead of being binned into consensus sequences, reads that shared molecular identifiers were thrown out. MiTCR, with a Q25 quality threshold and the strictest error-elimination algorithm, was used for CDR3 identification, clonotype clustering and error correction. A nonparametric unseen species model with Euler transformation was used to estimate a lower bound on total TCR beta diversity. TCRdb trimmed public reads at Q25 via fastp, called clones via MiXCR and kept in-frame beta chains. Rows with a matching CDR3 protein are joined into one entry that keeps the most common DNA and genes. The V and J calls come from TCRdb's annotation, not from the publication. The sample table lists approximately 690,000 distinct CDR3 sequences, about 43% of them with a count of one. The leading ten clones occupy 25% to 35% of the sample.

The chain links TRBV5-1 with TRBJ1-1; 7 bases in the middle match TRBD1. What was sequenced was blood. The receptor was derived from an elderly man in good health. The bases read TGCGCCAGCAGCTTGGGAGACAGGGTGCACACTGAAGCTTTCTTT. This translates into CASSLGDRVHTEAFF. The entire variable domain, with the stretches around the CDR3 drawn from the reference TRBV5-1 and TRBJ1-1 proteins, is KAGVTQTPRYLIKTRGQQVTLSCSPISGHRSVSWYQQTPGQGLQFLFEYFSETQRNKGNFPGRFSGRQFSNSRSEMNVSTLELGDSALYLCASSLGDRVHTEAFFGQGTRLTVV.